This T cell receptor (beta chain) is from a study of T cells in localized non-small cell lung cancer. V lost 2 bases to trimming and J lost 7 bases; unmatched junction nucleotides: 8. CDR3 length equals 15 residues. Germline V CDR1 and CDR2: WSHSY, SAAADI. Using immunoSEQ multiplex PCR, the repertoire was profiled, and TCRdb retains in-frame clones only, with some absent. This table holds 4,000 or so clones, around 28% found once. Sequencing used lung tumor tissue, obtained before any cancer treatment. The chain has TRBV10-2 and TRBJ1-5, with 7 nucleotides matching TRBD1. The source of this sequence is a man between 40 and 70 years old with stage II lung adenocarcinoma. The CDR3 sequence: CASSEQGQPGQPQHF. In DNA form, the CDR3 reads TGCGCCAGCAGTGAGCAGGGACAGCCAGGCCAGCCCCAGCATTTT.